Each of the 25 T cell receptor beta chains below was sequenced from the same sample in a study of Ad26.COV2.S vaccination and SARS-CoV-2 variants. Treatment denoted: around 19 received Ad26.COV2.S at low or high dose, single or two shots; roughly five received placebo; per-sample allocation not given. After the first vaccine or placebo injection, samples were drawn on day 63. Using immunoSEQ multiplex PCR, the repertoire was profiled, and TCRdb retains in-frame clones only, with some absent. The sample contains hundreds of thousands of clones, roughly 90% of which appear only once. Material: peripheral blood, obtained in a trial of Ad26.COV2.S vaccine versus placebo. The origin of the receptors is a person aged 18-60 years who received the Ad26.COV2.S COVID-19 vaccine or a placebo.

V and J are TRBV5-6 and TRBJ2-1, with D unclear. V was clipped by 5 bases and J by 4 bases, with 4 bases between them. This CDR3 spans 11 amino acids. Germline CDR1 reads SGHDT; CDR2 reads YYEEEE. The CDR3 is CASRTYNEQFF. As DNA, the CDR3 is TGTGCCAGCAGGACTTACAATGAGCAGTTCTTC.

The chain links TRBV19 to TRBJ1-2, with D possibly being TRBD1 (6 bases). The CDR3 is made up of 13 amino acids. Germline V gene lookup returns CDR1 LNHDA and CDR2 SQIVND (reference sequence). The ends were cut back, 6 bases at V and 5 bases at J, with 13 bases in the middle. The CDR3 sequence: CASSSGQPYGYTF. DNA of the CDR3: TGTGCCAGTAGCTCCGGACAGCCTTATGGCTACACCTTC.

This chain joins TRBV27 and TRBJ1-2; unclear D gene. Germline V lookup: CDR1 MNHEY, CDR2 SMNVEV (reference sequence). The CDR3 extends over 14 amino acids. V dropped 5 bases and J dropped 5 bases, with 15 bases sitting between them. CDR3 nucleotide sequence: TGTGCCAGCAGTATCCGGGCTCCGGGGTATGGCTACACCTTC. It codes for CASSIRAPGYGYTF.

This chain joins TRBV19 and TRBJ1-1, with D perhaps TRBD1 (6 bases). Trimming removed 8 bases at V and 4 bases at J, with 17 bases between. Germline CDR1 reads LNHDA; CDR2 reads SQIVND (reference sequence). CDR3 length: 14 amino acids. CDR3 nucleotides: TGTGCCAGTGGCTGGGGGGCCGCCGGCACTGAAGCTTTCTTT. Translation: CASGWGAAGTEAFF.

In its sample, this clone was seen once. The gene calls are TRBV6-1 and TRBJ2-5, with D hard to call. The CDR3 extends over 13 amino acids. Trimming left V 2 bases short and J 7 bases short, with 11 bases between. The germline V gene encodes CDR1 MNHNS and CDR2 SASEGT. Written as DNA, the CDR3 is TGTGCCAGCAGTGAACCTGTACCGGGGACCCAGTACTTC. Translating it yields CASSEPVPGTQYF.

The chain couples TRBV5-4 to TRBJ2-2; D call uncertain. The germline V gene has CDR1 SGHNT and CDR2 YYREEE (reference sequence). Trimming took 4 bases from V and 4 from J, leaving 20 bases between them. This CDR3 has 17 residues. In nucleotides, the CDR3 is TGTGCCAGCAGCGACCGGATGAACCGGCTAGTCACCGGGGAGCTGTTTTTT. This codes for CASSDRMNRLVTGELFF.

V and J are TRBV7-8 and TRBJ1-2; a possible D gene is TRBD1 (5 bases). Germline CDR1 and CDR2: SGHVS and FQNEAQ. The germline V and J ends were trimmed by 8 bases and 8 bases, with 12 bases remaining between them. The CDR3 loop spans 11 amino acids. The CDR3 sequence: CASGDRGGYTF. In DNA form, the CDR3 reads TGTGCCAGCGGGGACCGGGGGGGCTACACCTTC.

In this sample, this clone turned up a few times. The V gene is TRBV5-1, the J gene TRBJ2-7, with D hard to call. Trimming removed 5 bases at V and 6 bases at J, with 15 bases between. The CDR3 contains 13 residues. Germline CDR1 and CDR2: SGHRS and YFSETQ. DNA of the CDR3: TGCGCCAGCAGAACGGGCGCCGATGGCGAGCAGTACTTC. It is translated as CASRTGADGEQYF.

Remarks on this clone: Relative to the germline gene, one junction end is altered; a read error may explain this. The V call is TRBV7-7, the J call TRBJ2-1; 16 bases match TRBD2. The CDR3 extends over 16 amino acids. The germline gives CDR1 SSHAT, CDR2 FNYEAQ (reference sequence). The CDR3 loop reads CASSPIGTSGRGEQFF. For the CDR3, the DNA is TGTGCTAGCAGCCCGATAGGGACTAGCGGGAGGGGTGAGCAGTTCTTC.

The chain is built from TRBV28 and TRBJ1-2; D ambiguous. CDR3 length: 13 residues. V was cut by 2 bases and J by 8 bases, with 12 bases left in between. CDR1 is MDHEN, CDR2 SYDVKM, per germline. CDR3 sequence: CASSLVGGLGYTF. CDR3 nucleotide sequence: TGTGCCAGCAGTTTAGTCGGTGGGCTAGGCTACACCTTC.

This clone was counted a single time. The chain joins TRBV27 to TRBJ1-2; D unclear. V shed 7 bases and J shed 5 bases, with 14 bases lying between them. This CDR3 region has 13 residues. The germline V gene encodes CDR1 MNHEY and CDR2 SMNVEV (reference sequence). CDR3 protein: CASTLRGRYGYTF. The CDR3 coding sequence is TGTGCCAGCACCCTAAGAGGGAGGTATGGCTACACCTTC.

The chain couples TRBV19 to TRBJ2-7; no definite D call. The CDR3 runs 17 residues. V lost 0 bases, J lost 2 bases, and 17 bases lay in between. Germline assignment: CDR1 LNHDA and CDR2 SQIVND (reference sequence). In nucleotides, the CDR3 is TGTGCCAGTAGTATAGAGGCGGCCCCTTCAACCCCCTACGAGCAGTACTTC. It encodes CASSIEAAPSTPYEQYF.

The V and J genes are TRBV18 and TRBJ1-2; D possibly corresponds to TRBD1 (5 bases). V was trimmed by 3 bases and J by 8 bases, leaving 13 bases between them. Germline V gene lookup returns CDR1 KGHSH and CDR2 LQKENI. The CDR3 spans 13 residues. The CDR3 DNA is TGTGCCAGCTCACCTCCAACAGGAGGAGGCTACACCTTC. Its protein product is CASSPPTGGGYTF.

This chain uses TRBV27 with TRBJ2-3, with 10 bases identical to TRBD2. CDR3 size: 18 residues. V shed 1 base and J 2 bases; nucleotides not matched to a gene: 9. The germline V gene has CDR1 MNHEY and CDR2 SMNVEV (reference sequence). The CDR3 region has the DNA TGTGCCAGCAGTTTATTAGCGGGGGGCCCTATATTCACAGATACGCAGTATTTT. Encoded protein: CASSLLAGGPIFTDTQYF.

The chain employs TRBV6-5 and TRBJ2-7; TRBD1 is a possible D gene (6 bases). Trimming shortened V by 3 bases and J by 2 bases, and 11 bases separated the two germline ends. From germline, CDR1 is MNHEY and CDR2 SVGAGI. This CDR3 contains 14 residues. Written as DNA, the CDR3 is TGTGCCAGCAGTTATCGTTACAGGGCCTACGAGCAGTACTTC. Translation gives CASSYRYRAYEQYF.

CDR3 DNA sequence: TGTGCCAGCAGTCGACTAGCGGGGGGGAGCACAGATACGCAGTATTTT. As protein: CASSRLAGGSTDTQYF. This chain links TRBV6-2 or TRBV6-3 with TRBJ2-3, with TRBD2 matching 14 bases. The germline CDR1 and CDR2 sequences are MNHEY and SVGEGT. V lost 5 bases and J lost 0; bases outside the gene matches: 1. The CDR3 is 16 amino acids.

This clone was seen more than once but under ten times. Other nucleotide sequences in the sample specify the same CDR3. The V and J genes are TRBV19 and TRBJ1-1, with 9 bases lining up with TRBD1. The germline V gene has CDR1 LNHDA and CDR2 SQIVND (reference sequence). The V gene end was trimmed by 3 bases and the J gene end by 3 bases; junction bases not matched to a gene: 2. CDR3 size: 14 residues. The CDR3 nucleotides read TGTGCCAGTAGTATCGACAGGGGGGACACTGAAGCTTTCTTT. Translating it yields CASSIDRGDTEAFF.

The gene calls are TRBV2 and TRBJ2-1; D might be TRBD1 (5 bases). This CDR3 comprises 13 residues. The germline CDR1 and CDR2 sequences are SNHLY and FYNNEI. V was clipped by 2 bases and J by 10 bases, with 12 bases between them. CDR3: CASSELGLREQFF. CDR3 nucleotide sequence: TGTGCCAGCAGTGAACTGGGGCTACGAGAGCAGTTCTTC.

The chain carries TRBV4-1 and TRBJ1-1, with D unresolved. The V end was cut by 0 bases, the J end by 2 bases, with 7 bases between. This CDR3 is 14 amino acids long. The germline V gene encodes CDR1 MGHRA and CDR2 YSYEKL. The CDR3 bases are TGCGCCAGCAGCCAAGATCCCGATAACACTGAAGCTTTCTTT. Amino acids: CASSQDPDNTEAFF.

V usage is TRBV11-3 and J usage is TRBJ2-1; D is ambiguous. V shed 1 base and J shed 1 base, with 11 bases lying between them. Germline-derived CDR1 and CDR2 are SGHNT and YENEEA. The CDR3 extends over 16 amino acids. CDR3 sequence reads: CASSLGPQWSYNEQFF. CDR3 nucleotides: TGTGCCAGCAGCTTAGGACCGCAATGGTCCTACAATGAGCAGTTCTTC.

The rearrangement uses TRBV18 and TRBJ1-5; D ambiguous. This CDR3 region has 13 residues. Trimming stripped 5 bases from V and 0 bases from J, with 5 bases between. Germline V gene sequence: CDR1 KGHSH, CDR2 LQKENI. The CDR3 protein is CASSSDSNQPQHF. CDR3 nucleotide sequence: TGTGCCAGCTCAAGCGATAGCAATCAGCCCCAGCATTTT. The whole variable domain, filled in from reference TRBV18 and TRBJ1-5, reads NAGVMQNPRHLVRRRGQEARLRCSPMKGHSHVYWYRQLPEEGLKFMVYLQKENIIDESGMPKERFSAEFPKEGPSILRIQQVVRGDSAAYFCASSSDSNQPQHFGDGTRLSIL.

The sample holds one count of this clone. The chain employs TRBV4-1 and TRBJ2-6; D is undetermined. CDR1 and CDR2 from the germline V gene are MGHRA and YSYEKL. The CDR3 consists of 17 residues. Trimming took off 1 base at V and 0 bases at J, with 10 bases between the two ends. CDR3 region: CASSQASIASGANVLTF. CDR3 bases: TGCGCCAGCAGCCAAGCCAGTATAGCCTCTGGGGCCAACGTCCTGACTTTC.

The chain combines TRBV11-2 with TRBJ2-7, with 9 bases lining up with TRBD1. This CDR3 has 16 residues. Trimming cost V 5 bases and J 6 bases; bases outside gene matches: 14. In germline, CDR1 is SGHAT, CDR2 FQNNGV. This CDR3 is CASSPLPGQGHLEQYF. CDR3 DNA sequence: TGTGCCAGCAGCCCGCTACCGGGACAGGGCCATCTCGAGCAGTACTTC.

This clone occurred a few times. V gene TRBV7-9 combines with J gene TRBJ1-2; 8 bases line up with TRBD1. The length of the CDR3 is 13 residues. Germline V lookup: CDR1 SEHNR, CDR2 FQNEAQ (reference sequence). V dropped 0 bases and J dropped 7; count of bases not matched to a gene: 1. In DNA form, the CDR3 reads TGTGCCAGCAGCTTAGCCGGACAGGGTGGCTACACCTTC. Its protein is CASSLAGQGGYTF. The full variable domain, rest sourced from reference TRBV7-9 and TRBJ1-2, is DTGVSQNPRHKITKRGQNVTFRCDPISEHNRLYWYRQTLGQGPEFLTYFQNEAQLEKSRLLSDRFSAERPKGSFSTLEIQRTEQGDSAMYLCASSLAGQGGYTFGSGTRLTVV.

J is TRBJ2-7 and V is TRBV20-1, with D hard to call. V was cut by 6 bases and J by 3 bases, with 9 bases left in between. CDR3 length: 11 amino acids. CDR1 is DFQATT, CDR2 SNEGSKA, per germline (reference sequence). DNA of the CDR3: TGCAGTGCGCCAAGGGTCTACGAGCAGTACTTC. The encoded protein is CSAPRVYEQYF.